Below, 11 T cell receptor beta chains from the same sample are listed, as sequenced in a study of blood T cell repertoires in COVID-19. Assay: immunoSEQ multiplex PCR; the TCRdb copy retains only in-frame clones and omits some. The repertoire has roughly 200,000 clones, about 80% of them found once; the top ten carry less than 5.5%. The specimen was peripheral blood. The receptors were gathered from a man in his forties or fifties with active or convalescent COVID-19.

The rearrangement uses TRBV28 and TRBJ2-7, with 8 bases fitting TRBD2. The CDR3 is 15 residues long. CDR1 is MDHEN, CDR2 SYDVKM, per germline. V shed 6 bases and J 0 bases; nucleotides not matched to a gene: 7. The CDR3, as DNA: TGTGCCAGCAGCCGCCGGGGGGGGAGCTCCTACGAGCAGTACTTC. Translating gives CASSRRGGSSYEQYF.

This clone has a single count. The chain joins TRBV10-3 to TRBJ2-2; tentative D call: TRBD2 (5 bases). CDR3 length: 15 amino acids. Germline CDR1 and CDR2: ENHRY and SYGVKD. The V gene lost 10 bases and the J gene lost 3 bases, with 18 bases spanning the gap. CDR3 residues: CATAAGGLDTGELFF. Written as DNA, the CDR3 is TGTGCCACCGCGGCTGGAGGTCTGGACACCGGGGAGCTGTTTTTT.

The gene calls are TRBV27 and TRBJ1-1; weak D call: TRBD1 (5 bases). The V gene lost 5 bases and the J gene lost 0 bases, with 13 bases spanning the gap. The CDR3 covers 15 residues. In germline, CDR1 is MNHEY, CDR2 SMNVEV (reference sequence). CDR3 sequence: CASSPRQNMNTEAFF. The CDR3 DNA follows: TGTGCCAGCAGTCCCCGACAGAACATGAACACTGAAGCTTTCTTT.

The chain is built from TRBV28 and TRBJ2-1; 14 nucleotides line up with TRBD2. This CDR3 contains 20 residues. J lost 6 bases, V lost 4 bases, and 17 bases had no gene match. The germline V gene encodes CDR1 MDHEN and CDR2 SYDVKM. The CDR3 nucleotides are TGTGCCAGCAGTTCCGGGACTAGCGGGGGCCTCCTCAATTTTGGCAATGAGCAGTTCTTC. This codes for CASSSGTSGGLLNFGNEQFF.

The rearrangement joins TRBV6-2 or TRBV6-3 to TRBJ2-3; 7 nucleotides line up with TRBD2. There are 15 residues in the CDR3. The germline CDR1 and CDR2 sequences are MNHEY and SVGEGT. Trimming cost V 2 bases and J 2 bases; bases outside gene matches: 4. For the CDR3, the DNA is TGTGCCAGCAGTTACGGACTAGGGAACACAGATACGCAGTATTTT. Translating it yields CASSYGLGNTDTQYF.

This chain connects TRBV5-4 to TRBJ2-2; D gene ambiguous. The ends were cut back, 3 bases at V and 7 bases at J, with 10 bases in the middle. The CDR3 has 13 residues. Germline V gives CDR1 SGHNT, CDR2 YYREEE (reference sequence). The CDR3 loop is CASSSETGGELFF. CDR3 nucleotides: TGTGCCAGCAGCTCAGAGACTGGCGGGGAGCTGTTTTTT.

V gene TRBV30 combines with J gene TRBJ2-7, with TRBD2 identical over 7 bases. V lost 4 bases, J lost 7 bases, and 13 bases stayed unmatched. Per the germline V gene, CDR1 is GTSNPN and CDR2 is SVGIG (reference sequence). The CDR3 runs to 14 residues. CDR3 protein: CAWTADAGVREQYF. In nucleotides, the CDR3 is TGTGCCTGGACAGCTGACGCGGGGGTAAGGGAGCAGTACTTC.

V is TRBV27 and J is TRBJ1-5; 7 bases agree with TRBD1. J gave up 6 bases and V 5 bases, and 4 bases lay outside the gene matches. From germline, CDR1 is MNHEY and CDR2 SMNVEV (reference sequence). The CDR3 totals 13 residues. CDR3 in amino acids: CASSRDRGQPQHF. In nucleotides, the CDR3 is TGTGCCAGCAGTCGGGACAGAGGTCAGCCCCAGCATTTT.

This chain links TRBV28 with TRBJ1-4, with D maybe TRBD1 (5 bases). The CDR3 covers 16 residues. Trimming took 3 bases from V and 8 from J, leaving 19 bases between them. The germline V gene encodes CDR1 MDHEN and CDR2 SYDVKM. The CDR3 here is CASSFPTGGMEEKLFF. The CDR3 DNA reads TGTGCCAGCAGTTTCCCTACTGGGGGGATGGAGGAAAAACTGTTTTTT.

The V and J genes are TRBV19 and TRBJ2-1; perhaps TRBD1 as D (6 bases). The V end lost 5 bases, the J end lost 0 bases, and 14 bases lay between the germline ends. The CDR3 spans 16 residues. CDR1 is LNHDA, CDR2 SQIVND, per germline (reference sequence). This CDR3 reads CASSQTPGVSYNEQFF. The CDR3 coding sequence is TGTGCCAGTAGTCAAACCCCAGGGGTCTCCTACAATGAGCAGTTCTTC. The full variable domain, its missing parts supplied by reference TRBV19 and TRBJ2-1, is DGGITQSPKYLFRKEGQNVTLSCEQNLNHDAMYWYRQDPGQGLRLIYYSQIVNDFQKGDIAEGYSVSREKKESFPLTVTSAQKNPTAFYLCASSQTPGVSYNEQFFGPGTRLTVL.

The CDR3 coding sequence is TGTGCCAGCAGTTTTGGATCAGGGATGAGCACTGAAGCTTTCTTT. The encoded protein is CASSFGSGMSTEAFF. The V call is TRBV28, the J call TRBJ1-1, with D possibly being TRBD1 (5 bases). The CDR3 totals 15 residues. The germline V gene encodes CDR1 MDHEN and CDR2 SYDVKM. The ends were cut back, 3 bases at V and 4 bases at J, with 15 bases in the middle.